The entry that follows covers one T cell receptor beta chain sequence. Its antigen is as yet unknown. The TCR beta cDNA libraries carried unique molecular identifiers. Approximately 500,000 cDNA molecules were obtained per 1 to 10 million input T cells. TCRdb recomputed calls from the PCR reads with MiXCR, one row per CDR3 protein. Among 380,000 or so distinct CDR3 sequences listed, roughly 38% were seen once. This record belongs to a study of post-analysis software for immune sequencing data. Whole-study findings and limits: There was significantly lower normalized Chao1 diversity in multiple sclerosis patients than in controls. The F measure placed samples prepared in the same batch into strongly shared clusters.

The TCR comes from a girl between 10 and 17 years old with multiple sclerosis. Input material: blood.

The CDR3 DNA follows: TGCGCCAGCAGCTTCGTCCTAACAGGGGGGATAGGGGAGCAGTACTTC. This codes for CASSFVLTGGIGEQYF. The chain is built from TRBV5-1 and TRBJ2-5, with 8 bases that match TRBD1. CDR1 is SGHRS, CDR2 YFSETQ, per germline. With V trimmed by 2 bases and J by 11 bases, 17 bases remained unmatched. The CDR3 spans 16 residues.